The 7 T cell receptor beta chains below all came from one sample that was sequenced in a study of blood T cell repertoires in COVID-19. Profiling relied on immunoSEQ multiplex PCR, and the TCRdb table lists in-frame clones only, not all of them. This table has roughly 30,000 clones, 65% to 90% appearing once. What was sequenced was peripheral blood. These TCRs come from a man between 60 and 75 years old with active COVID-19.

CDR3: CASSESGLAGVEQYF. Written as DNA, the CDR3 is TGTGCCAGCAGTGAATCCGGACTAGCGGGGGTCGAGCAGTACTTC. The gene calls are TRBV25-1 and TRBJ2-7, with 13 bases aligning to TRBD2. The CDR3 is made up of 15 amino acids. V lost 1 base to trimming and J lost 6 bases; unmatched junction nucleotides: 3. Looked up from germline, CDR1 is MGHDK and CDR2 is SYGVNS.

J is TRBJ2-7 and V is TRBV11-2; 12 nucleotides line up with TRBD2. The V and J ends lost 5 bases and 5 bases, in that order; junction bases with no gene match: 7. This CDR3 is 15 amino acids long. CDR1 SGHAT and CDR2 FQNNGV come from the germline V gene. CDR3 sequence: CASSVTSGSTDEQYF. The CDR3 DNA is TGTGCCAGCAGCGTGACTAGCGGGAGTACCGACGAGCAGTACTTC. The full variable domain, in which reference TRBV11-2 and TRBJ2-7 provide the parts outside the CDR3, is EAGVAQSPRYKIIEKRQSVAFWCNPISGHATLYWYQQILGQGPKLLIQFQNNGVVDDSQLPKDRFSAERLKGVDSTLKIQPAKLEDSAVYLCASSVTSGSTDEQYFGPGTRLTVT.

The chain is built from TRBV5-6 and TRBJ2-3; 12 positions match TRBD2. Germline CDR1 reads SGHDT; CDR2 reads YYEEEE. Trimming removed 4 bases from V and 5 bases from J; junction bases left unmatched: 11. CDR3 length: 17 residues. CDR3: CASSPQRLAGARDTQYF. Written as DNA, the CDR3 is TGTGCCAGCAGCCCTCAGAGACTAGCGGGAGCAAGAGATACGCAGTATTTT.

This clone was observed a single time. The chain has TRBV2 and TRBJ2-4; possibly TRBD1 for D (8 bases). This CDR3 comprises 14 residues. Between the trimmed V and J ends, which lost 6 bases and 9 bases, there was a span of 18 bases. Per the germline V gene, CDR1 is SNHLY and CDR2 is FYNNEI. The CDR3 DNA reads TGTGCCAGCAGACTCGGACAGGGAGGGCTCATTCAGTACTTC. This translates into CASRLGQGGLIQYF.

The rearrangement links TRBV6-6 to TRBJ2-1; 7 bases map to TRBD2. Germline CDR1 and CDR2: MNHNY and SVGAGI (reference sequence). This CDR3 has 17 amino acids. J lost 0 bases, V lost 6 bases, and 11 bases had no gene match. The CDR3 sequence: CASRREQRGSSYNEQFF. In DNA form, the CDR3 reads TGTGCCAGCAGGCGAGAGCAGCGGGGAAGCTCCTACAATGAGCAGTTCTTC.

This rearrangement joins TRBV5-8 to TRBJ2-1; D remains unclear. V lost 2 bases and J 0 bases, leaving 12 bases between the germline ends. Germline V gene lookup returns CDR1 SGHTS and CDR2 YDEGEE. CDR3 length: 16 amino acids. The CDR3 DNA reads as TGTGCCAGCAGCTTCACTCCTTTGAGCTCCTACAATGAGCAGTTCTTC. Its translation is CASSFTPLSSYNEQFF.

This clone was detected once. The genes are TRBV28 and TRBJ1-1, with D unresolved. Germline CDR1 MDHEN, CDR2 SYDVKM. V was pared by 8 bases and J by 4 bases, with 11 bases between. The CDR3 has 12 amino acids. CDR3 sequence reads: CASGIWSTEAFF. In DNA, the CDR3 is TGTGCCAGCGGAATTTGGAGCACTGAAGCTTTCTTT.